This TCR beta chain was recovered during a study of T-cell memory formation after mild COVID-19 (dated by TCRdb to about 2021). Turning to the overall study: TCR sequence clusters from the two donors were found to be largely donor specific. T-cell clones expanding and contracting after mild COVID-19 in a couple of donors were tracked by longitudinal TCRalpha and TCRbeta repertoire sequencing. The cohort was made up of two young adult volunteers, one female and one male, who were previously healthy. What the work shows at the level of the full study, not this receptor alone: Balanced CD4/CD8 phenotypes were observed for clones contracting from day 15 to 85, whereas a bias towards CD4+ was observed for a second wave of clones expanding from day 15 to 37. Only a couple of mild cases were covered by the study, and larger cohorts that include severe cases with pre-infection samples were considered necessary. The detection of some responding clones in pre-infection memory suggests that pre-existing cross-reactive memory T cells joined the SARS-CoV-2 response. Whether the second-wave clones peaking on day 37 were SARS-CoV-2 specific was not confirmed. Contracting CD4+ clones were found mainly in CM and EM memory subsets, while CD8+ clones were enriched in EMRA.

PBMCs were isolated by Ficoll-Paque density gradient centrifugation. Cut back by 0 bases and 3 bases, the V and J ends lie 8 bases apart. CDR1 is given as LNHNV and CDR2 as YYDKDF, both from the germline V gene (reference sequence). Its CDR3 holds 14 amino acids, cysteine through phenylalanine. The kept DNA is CDR3 alone, 42 bases in frame from the first base. TCRdb records Illumina NovaSeq 6000 as the sequencer. cDNA libraries for TCRalpha and TCRbeta were prepared by 5'RACE using constant-segment primers, with sample barcodes and unique molecular identifiers added. Trizol reagent was used to extract RNA from every sample. Library amplification was performed in two PCR steps, and a second sample barcode and Illumina TruSeq adapters were introduced in the second step. The libraries were sequenced on an Illumina NovaSeq using 2 x 150 bp paired-end reads. In the authors' own workflow: With migec v1.2.7, reads were demultiplexed and then collapsed into UMI-guided consensus sequences. Using mixcr v2.1.11, the UMI consensuses were aligned to TRA and TRB V and J templates and assembled into clonotypes. A clonotype was counted as expanded or contracted only if both edgeR and NoisET called the change significant, with noise models trained on biological replicates. edgeR calls used a false discovery rate-adjusted p below 0.01 and a log2 fold-change threshold of 1. As an exploratory analysis of dynamics, max-normalized trajectories of the 1000 most abundant clonotypes were examined with PCA combined with hierarchical clustering. The CD4 or CD8 phenotype of responding clones was assigned using the separately sequenced CD4+ and CD8+ repertoires. The public reads were reanalyzed by TCRdb: fastp trimming at Q25, MiXCR alignment, in-frame beta chains only. Rows with one shared CDR3 protein collapse into an entry with the most common genes and DNA. These V and J calls originate from TCRdb's pipeline instead of the authors' own analysis. The sample contains 150,000 to 200,000 distinct CDR3 sequences, 16% of them found a single time. The top ten clones comprise about 2.1% of the sample.

A few counts support this clonotype. Its antigen remains unidentified. Base-call qualities are not available, and no considerably larger clone is one nucleotide away. The chain uses TRBV15 and TRBJ1-1; the D gene is not confidently resolved. Sequencing input: PBMCs or a T cell subset sorted from them (not recorded which). This clonotype was obtained from an adult woman who had mild COVID-19 (a few samples of this study predate the infection). The sample titles of this study are shuffled in the database, so cell type and time point are left out; the donor was told from shared clones. CDR3 reads: CATSRERVDTEAFF. The sequence in DNA is TGTGCCACCAGCAGAGAGAGGGTTGACACTGAAGCTTTCTTT. The full variable domain, with segments outside the CDR3 supplied by the reference TRBV15 and TRBJ1-1 proteins, appears as DAMVIQNPRYQVTQFGKPVTLSCSQTLNHNVMYWYQQKSSQAPKLLFHYYDKDFNNEADTPDNFQSRRPNTSFCFLDIRSPGLGDTAMYLCATSRERVDTEAFFGQGTRLTVV.